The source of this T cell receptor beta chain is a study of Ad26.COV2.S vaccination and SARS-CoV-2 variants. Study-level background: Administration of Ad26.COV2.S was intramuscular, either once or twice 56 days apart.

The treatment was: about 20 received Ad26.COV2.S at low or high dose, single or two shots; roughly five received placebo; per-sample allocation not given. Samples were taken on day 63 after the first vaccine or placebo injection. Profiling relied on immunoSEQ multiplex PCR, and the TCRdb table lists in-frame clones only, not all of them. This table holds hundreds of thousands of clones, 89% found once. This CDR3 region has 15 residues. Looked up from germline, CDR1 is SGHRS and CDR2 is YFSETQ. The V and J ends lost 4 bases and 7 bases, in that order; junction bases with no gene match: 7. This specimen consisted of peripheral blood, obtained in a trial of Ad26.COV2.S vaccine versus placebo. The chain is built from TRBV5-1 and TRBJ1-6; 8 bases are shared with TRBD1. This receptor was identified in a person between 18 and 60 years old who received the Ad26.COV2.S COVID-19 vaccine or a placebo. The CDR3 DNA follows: TGCGCCAGCAGCCAGACAGGGGTCCAAAATTCACCCCTCCACTTT. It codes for CASSQTGVQNSPLHF.